This T cell receptor (beta chain) was sequenced during a study of blood T cell repertoires in COVID-19. Study information: Sample material is recorded as cDNA or gDNA derived from T cells, B-cell-depleted T cells, or PBMCs.

Methods used by the authors: Estimation of nucleated cell counts relied on the amplification of reference gene primers. Using immunoSEQ multiplex PCR, the repertoire was profiled, and TCRdb retains in-frame clones only, with some absent. That table furnishes V, J and clone size, whereas the DNA furnished D and trimming. Found here are roughly 500,000 clones, 88% of them singletons; the top ten hold 1.5% to 2%. The V gene lost 5 bases and the J gene lost 7 bases, with 10 bases spanning the gap. Germline CDR1 SGHTA, CDR2 FQGNSA. The CDR3 sequence is 12 residues long. The chain joins TRBV7-2 to TRBJ2-3; the D is unclear. Input material: PBMCs or T cells enriched from blood (not recorded which). This TCR came from a middle-aged woman who had recovered from COVID-19. CDR3 protein: CASSPGRHTQYF. Written as DNA, the CDR3 is TGTGCCAGCAGCCCAGGCAGGCATACGCAGTATTTT.